Here is one TCR beta chain with its context. Recruits, aged about 18 to 100 years, lived in 20 to 30 US areas. Cohort placement rested on clinical history that participants reported themselves. The sample comes from a study of blood T cell repertoires in COVID-19. Study details: Sample material is recorded as cDNA or gDNA derived from T cells, B-cell-depleted T cells, or PBMCs.

Under the authors' procedure: Estimated nucleated cell counts came from reference gene primer amplification. TCRdb keeps only in-frame clones here, not all; method: immunoSEQ multiplex PCR. V, J and clone size are taken as reported in that table, and D and trimming were inferred from the DNA itself. The data show roughly 180,000 clones, around 80% seen once. The CDR3 runs to 15 residues. The ends were cut back, 0 bases at V and 3 bases at J, with 11 bases in the middle. Per germline, CDR1 SEHNR and CDR2 FQNEAQ (reference sequence). The rearrangement joins TRBV7-9 to TRBJ1-2, with D possibly matching TRBD1 (6 bases). Sequencing input: PBMCs or T cells enriched from blood (not recorded which). The clonotype comes from a woman aged 45 to 65 in a cohort exposed to, infected with or recovered from COVID-19 (not recorded which). In DNA, the CDR3 is TGTGCCAGCAGCTTAGCGTCGTCAGGGGACTATGGCTACACCTTC. This sequence encodes CASSLASSGDYGYTF.